A single sample gave rise to the 15 T cell receptor beta chains below, sequenced in a study of T cells in Graves' hyperthyroidism and ophthalmopathy. From RNA transcripts, TCR beta CDR3 regions were amplified. HTBI primers drove first-round RT-PCR of the TCR CDR3. TCRdb called the multiplex PCR reads again in MiXCR, with one record for every CDR3 protein. Counted here are 400,000 or so distinct CDR3 sequences, roughly 15% occurring once; the ten biggest clones make up around 20%. What was sequenced was blood. The receptor source for this set is a woman in her 30s with Graves' ophthalmopathy.

This clonotype was found many times. This sequence joins TRBV30 and TRBJ1-2; no clear D. CDR3 length equals 14 residues. V was cut by 0 bases and J by 8 bases, with 16 bases left in between. Germline-derived CDR1 and CDR2 are GTSNPN and SVGIG (reference sequence). The CDR3 protein is CAWSVLRASGGYTF. The CDR3, as DNA: TGTGCCTGGAGTGTTCTCCGGGCGAGCGGGGGCTACACCTTC.

Comments on this clonotype: This may come from a read error, since a much larger clone is one base off. The CDR3 nucleotides read TGTGCCAGCAGCCCTCGGGACAGGGAGAGCACATATACGCAGTATTTT. It encodes CASSPRDRESTYTQYF. The rearrangement joins TRBV7-3 to TRBJ2-3, with 9 bases lining up with TRBD1. The CDR3 length is 16 residues. CDR1 SGHTA and CDR2 FQGTGA come from the germline V gene.

V and J are TRBV11-3 and TRBJ2-7, with a tentative D call TRBD2 (7 bases). The V end lost 0 bases, the J end lost 2 bases, and 14 bases lay between the germline ends. This CDR3 is 16 amino acids long. Germline CDR1 is SGHNT and CDR2 is YENEEA. CDR3 nucleotides: TGTGCCAGCAGCTTAGAAGGTTTGCGGGGGCCCTACGAGCAGTACTTC. This codes for CASSLEGLRGPYEQYF.

The table lists this clonotype with many counts. As DNA, the CDR3 is TGTGCCACAGCAGGGGCAACAGATACGCAGTATTTT. It yields the protein CATAGATDTQYF. The V and J genes are TRBV2 and TRBJ2-3, with D perhaps TRBD1 (6 bases). Germline CDR1 and CDR2: SNHLY and FYNNEI. The CDR3 contains 12 residues. V lost 10 bases and J 3 bases, leaving 11 bases between the germline ends.

This clonotype was seen ten or more times. The rearrangement joins TRBV19 to TRBJ1-1, with 8 bases lining up with TRBD1. This CDR3 has 19 residues. CDR1 LNHDA and CDR2 SQIVND come from the germline V gene (reference sequence). The junction had 17 bases not matched to a gene; V was cut back by 3 bases and J by 2 bases. The CDR3 loop is CASSMGGTGHYSGNTEAFF. In nucleotides, the CDR3 is TGTGCCAGTAGTATGGGCGGGACAGGTCATTATTCGGGCAACACTGAAGCTTTCTTT.

This clonotype has at least ten counts. The chain carries TRBV20-1 and TRBJ2-2, with 16 nucleotides matching TRBD2. Trimming cost V 2 bases and J 0 bases; bases outside gene matches: 3. This CDR3 is 18 amino acids long. Germline-derived CDR1 and CDR2 are DFQATT and SNEGSKA (reference sequence). CDR3 protein: CSARPGLAGGSNTGELFF. The CDR3, as DNA: TGCAGTGCTAGACCGGGACTAGCGGGGGGGTCGAACACCGGGGAGCTGTTTTTT.

The chain joins TRBV12-3 or TRBV12-4 to TRBJ1-1; 8 bases agree with TRBD1. This CDR3 contains 16 residues. With 0 bases clipped from V and 7 bases from J, the junction kept 10 bases outside the gene matches. Written as DNA, the CDR3 is TGTGCCAGCAGTTTAGCCTGGACAGGGAAGGAGAATGAAGCTTTCTTT. It specifies CASSLAWTGKENEAFF.

The sample holds one count of this clonotype. This sequence joins TRBV28 and TRBJ2-1; D may be TRBD1 or TRBD2 (5 bases each). V was clipped by 5 bases and J by 7 bases, with 21 bases between them. The CDR3 sequence is 16 residues long. Germline CDR1 and CDR2: MDHEN and SYDVKM. Here the CDR3 reads CASSGAGEGIYNEQFF. The CDR3 DNA reads TGTGCCAGCAGTGGGGCCGGAGAGGGGATTTATAATGAGCAGTTCTTC.

This clonotype was recorded at least ten times. The rearrangement links TRBV7-9 to TRBJ2-5; 7 nucleotides match TRBD1. The V and J ends lost 2 bases and 1 base, in that order; junction bases with no gene match: 4. The CDR3 loop spans 15 amino acids. Germline CDR1 SEHNR, CDR2 FQNEAQ (reference sequence). The CDR3 is CASSLRGQAQETQYF. In DNA form, the CDR3 reads TGTGCCAGCAGCTTACGCGGACAGGCCCAAGAGACCCAGTACTTC.

There are many counts of this clonotype. This rearrangement joins TRBV4-1 to TRBJ2-1; the D call may be TRBD1 or TRBD2 (5 bases each). The CDR3 runs to 15 residues. Germline loops: CDR1 MGHRA, CDR2 YSYEKL. The ends were cut back, 4 bases at V and 1 base at J, with 11 bases in the middle. The CDR3 protein is CASSLTGTSYNEQFF. CDR3 DNA sequence: TGCGCCAGCAGCCTTACTGGGACGTCCTACAATGAGCAGTTCTTC.

This clonotype appeared a few times. V and J are TRBV7-9 and TRBJ1-6, with 9 bases identical to TRBD1. Trimming cost V 4 bases and J 8 bases; bases outside gene matches: 3. The CDR3 is 14 amino acids. Germline lookup yields CDR1 SEHNR and CDR2 FQNEAQ (reference sequence). The CDR3 loop is CASSSDRGDSPLHF. CDR3 in DNA: TGTGCCAGCAGCTCGGACAGGGGCGATTCACCCCTCCACTTT.

This clonotype showed up just a few times. This may be a read error: a much more frequent sequence differs by one nucleotide. The genes are TRBV3-1 and TRBJ2-7, with D perhaps matching TRBD1 (6 bases). The V end lost 3 bases, the J end lost 6 bases, and 24 bases lay between the germline ends. This CDR3 region has 17 residues. Germline values: CDR1 LGHDT, CDR2 YNNKEL (reference sequence). The CDR3 nucleotides read TGTGCCAGCAGCCAGAAACCAATTCGCACAGGGAGCCGCGAGCAGTACTTC. Residues: CASSQKPIRTGSREQYF.

This clonotype was picked up many times. The CDR3 sequence: CASSHDDREETQYF. DNA of the CDR3: TGCGCCAGCAGCCACGATGACAGGGAAGAGACCCAGTACTTC. The chain recombines TRBV4-1 with TRBJ2-5; 7 positions agree with TRBD1. From germline, CDR1 is MGHRA and CDR2 YSYEKL. Germline trimming cut 3 bases from V and 3 bases from J; bases unmatched to any gene: 4. The CDR3 length is 14 residues.

This clonotype was seen many times. The chain employs TRBV6-1 and TRBJ1-1; a weak D match, TRBD1 (6 bases). Trimming cost V 5 bases and J 7 bases, with 17 bases left between them. The CDR3 contains 14 residues. Per germline, CDR1 MNHNS and CDR2 SASEGT. The CDR3 sequence: CASSNRDVTYEAFF. The CDR3, as DNA: TGTGCCAGCAGTAACAGGGACGTAACCTATGAAGCTTTCTTT.

This clonotype was found many times. V usage is TRBV30 and J usage is TRBJ1-1; 12 bases are a match to TRBD1. The germline V gene encodes CDR1 GTSNPN and CDR2 SVGIG (reference sequence). V trimming: 7 bases; J trimming: 6 bases; junction bases outside the gene matches: 12. The CDR3 covers 15 residues. The CDR3 loop is CAYLGDRGRLAEAFF. In DNA, the CDR3 is TGTGCCTATCTAGGGGACAGGGGGCGGCTGGCTGAAGCTTTCTTT.